The present entry profiles one T cell receptor (beta chain) with its context. The data were taken from a study of blood T cell repertoires in COVID-19. At the level of the study: From T cells, B-cell-depleted T cells, or PBMCs came the material, which was cDNA or gDNA.

Methods used by the authors: Reference gene primers were amplified, and this amplification served to estimate nucleated cell counts. Using immunoSEQ multiplex PCR, the repertoire was profiled, and TCRdb retains in-frame clones only, with some absent. The V and J calls and clone size come from that table; D and trimming were worked out from the DNA. The sample has 110,000 or so clones, 85% seen once; the top ten hold just over 5.5%. The specimen was peripheral blood. The clonotype was recovered from a woman in her fifties or sixties with COVID-19, enrolled during active disease.

CDR3 nucleotides: TGCAGCGGGGGTGGGGGCAATGAAAAACTGTTTTTT. Translated, it gives CSGGGGNEKLFF. The gene calls are TRBV29-1 and TRBJ1-4; the D gene is possibly TRBD1 (6 bases). Trimming left V 7 bases short and J 5 bases short, with 11 bases between. CDR1 SQVTM and CDR2 ANQGSEA come from the germline V gene. The CDR3 has 12 residues. Based on the CDR3 plus reference TRBV29-1 and TRBJ1-4, the full variable domain is SAVISQKPSRDICQRGTSLTIQCQVDSQVTMMFWYRQQPGQSLTLIATANQGSEATYESGFVIDKFPISRPNLTFSTLTVSNMSPEDSSIYLCSGGGGNEKLFFGSGTQLSVL.